Below, 31 T cell receptor beta chains from the same sample are listed, as sequenced in a study of blood T cell repertoires in COVID-19. The data were produced by immunoSEQ multiplex PCR, yet TCRdb's version contains in-frame clones alone and is incomplete. The sample consists of tens of thousands of clones, approximately 71% of them appearing once. The sequenced material came from peripheral blood. These receptors all come from a man aged 65 to 79 with COVID-19, enrolled during active disease.

The CDR3 region is CASRVSSGRVYEQYF. In DNA, the CDR3 is TGCGCCAGCAGGGTCTCTAGCGGGAGGGTATACGAGCAGTACTTC. V and J are TRBV5-1 and TRBJ2-7, with 12 bases lining up with TRBD2. CDR1 is SGHRS, CDR2 YFSETQ, per germline. CDR3 size: 15 residues. The trim removed 5 bases at V and 4 bases at J, leaving 7 bases unmatched.

The V and J genes are TRBV27 and TRBJ1-6, with 8 nucleotides matching TRBD1. This CDR3 region has 16 residues. Germline V lookup: CDR1 MNHEY, CDR2 SMNVEV (reference sequence). Germline trimming cut 4 bases from V and 6 bases from J; bases unmatched to any gene: 8. The CDR3 nucleotides are TGTGCCAGCAGTTCAGACCTGGACAGGGTTAATTCACCCCTCCACTTT. Protein: CASSSDLDRVNSPLHF.

The chain joins TRBV29-1 to TRBJ1-6; D might be TRBD1 (5 bases). The germline V gene has CDR1 SQVTM and CDR2 ANQGSEA. The CDR3 sequence is 13 residues long. Trimming took off 4 bases at V and 8 bases at J, with 12 bases between the two ends. DNA of the CDR3: TGCAGCGTTGGCCAGGGTTATGATTCACCCCTCCACTTT. It yields the protein CSVGQGYDSPLHF.

The rearrangement links TRBV11-2 to TRBJ1-2; D uncertain. The CDR3 extends over 13 amino acids. CDR1 is SGHAT, CDR2 FQNNGV, per germline. V was clipped by 3 bases and J by 4 bases, with 9 bases between them. This chain's CDR3 is CASSLSSLYGYTF. The CDR3 DNA sequence: TGTGCCAGCAGCTTGTCTTCTCTCTATGGCTACACCTTC.

This clone was seen a few times. The V call is TRBV28, the J call TRBJ2-2; 7 bases fit TRBD2. The length of the CDR3 is 17 residues. Germline V lookup: CDR1 MDHEN, CDR2 SYDVKM. The ends lost 3 bases at V and 6 bases at J; junction bases unmatched: 13. CDR3 DNA: TGTGCCAGCAGTTTCCCGGGGGGAATAACGATCGCCGGGGAGCTGTTTTTT. Protein sequence: CASSFPGGITIAGELFF.

V usage is TRBV4-3 and J usage is TRBJ1-4, with unresolved D. Per the germline V gene, CDR1 is LGHNA and CDR2 is YSLEER. This CDR3 is built from 16 residues. Deletions cut 0 bases from V and 4 bases from J, with 12 bases between. CDR3 sequence (DNA): TGCGCCAGCAGCCAAGATGGGTCGGCGGGTAATGAAAAACTGTTTTTT. Protein product: CASSQDGSAGNEKLFF.

The V gene is TRBV4-3, the J gene TRBJ2-3; 8 nucleotides align to TRBD2. Unmatched junction bases numbered 6, after V lost 0 bases and J lost 4 bases. Germline V gives CDR1 LGHNA, CDR2 YSLEER. The CDR3 consists of 16 residues. The CDR3 nucleotides read TGCGCCAGCAGCCAAGATGTTTCGGGAGGGCCAGATACGCAGTATTTT. Amino acid sequence: CASSQDVSGGPDTQYF.

The chain is built from TRBV6-1 and TRBJ1-5, with D tentatively TRBD1 (5 bases). The CDR3 sequence is 14 residues long. Germline CDR1 and CDR2: MNHNS and SASEGT. V lost 3 bases, J lost 3 bases, and 9 bases lay in between. Written as DNA, the CDR3 is TGTGCCAGCAGTGACAGGGTTTCCAATCAGCCCCAGCATTTT. Protein: CASSDRVSNQPQHF.

The rearrangement joins TRBV15 to TRBJ2-7; possible D gene TRBD2, 5 bases. V was shortened by 0 bases and J by 6 bases, with 9 bases between the two germline ends. The germline V gene has CDR1 LNHNV and CDR2 YYDKDF (reference sequence). This CDR3 spans 13 amino acids. The CDR3 coding sequence is TGTGCCACCAGCAGAGATCCGGACTCCGAGCAGTACTTC. Residues: CATSRDPDSEQYF. Using reference TRBV15 and TRBJ2-7 for the parts outside the CDR3, the full variable domain is DAMVIQNPRYQVTQFGKPVTLSCSQTLNHNVMYWYQQKSSQAPKLLFHYYDKDFNNEADTPDNFQSRRPNTSFCFLDIRSPGLGDTAMYLCATSRDPDSEQYFGPGTRLTVT.

Only one count was recorded for this clone. The genes are TRBV30 and TRBJ2-5; 8 bases line up with TRBD2. The germline gives CDR1 GTSNPN, CDR2 SVGIG (reference sequence). The CDR3 covers 14 residues. V was pared by 4 bases and J by 4 bases, with 8 bases of the junction left unmatched. CDR3 DNA sequence: TGTGCCTGGATCCGAGCGGGAGTCAGAGAGACCCAGTACTTC. Protein product: CAWIRAGVRETQYF. Filled out from reference TRBV30 and TRBJ2-5, the complete variable domain reads SQTIHQWPATLVQPVGSPLSLECTVEGTSNPNLYWYRQAAGRGLQLLFYSVGIGQISSEVPQNLSASRPQDRQFILSSKKLLLSDSGFYLCAWIRAGVRETQYFGPGTRLLVL.

The rearrangement links TRBV14 to TRBJ2-5; unclear D gene. The V and J ends lost 3 bases and 3 bases respectively, with 14 bases between them. The CDR3 contains 15 residues. Germline CDR1 reads SGHDN; CDR2 reads FVKESK. CDR3 protein: CASSHAPRREETQYF. CDR3 coding DNA: TGTGCCAGCAGCCATGCACCCCGAAGAGAAGAGACCCAGTACTTC.

The chain is built from TRBV2 and TRBJ2-2, with 7 bases identical to TRBD2. The CDR3 runs to 14 residues. Germline V gene lookup returns CDR1 SNHLY and CDR2 FYNNEI. Trimming cost V 4 bases and J 5 bases; bases outside gene matches: 4. The CDR3 loop is CASSGGRQTGELFF. The DNA for the CDR3 is TGTGCCAGCAGTGGCGGGAGACAAACCGGGGAGCTGTTTTTT. Full variable domain (rest looked up from reference TRBV2 and TRBJ2-2): EPEVTQTPSHQVTQMGQEVILRCVPISNHLYFYWYRQILGQKVEFLVSFYNNEISEKSEIFDDQFSVERPDGSNFTLKIRSTKLEDSAMYFCASSGGRQTGELFFGEGSRLTVL.

This chain links TRBV7-2 with TRBJ1-3, with TRBD1 identical over 9 bases. J was trimmed by 0 bases and V by 0 bases; bases with no gene match: 0. The CDR3 loop spans 16 amino acids. Germline-derived CDR1 and CDR2 are SGHTA and FQGNSA. CDR3 DNA sequence: TGTGCCAGCAGCTTAGCGGGACAGGGCTCTGGAAACACCATATATTTT. This sequence encodes CASSLAGQGSGNTIYF.

This rearrangement joins TRBV10-3 to TRBJ1-2; D not certain. This CDR3 region has 15 residues. Germline CDR1 is ENHRY and CDR2 is SYGVKD. V was pared by 5 bases and J by 6 bases, with 19 bases between. DNA of the CDR3: TGTGCCATCAGTCCTGCGGTAGGCCCCGGGAATGGCTACACCTTC. Translated: CAISPAVGPGNGYTF.

This chain joins TRBV19 and TRBJ2-7; no clear D. CDR1 and CDR2 (germline): LNHDA, SQIVND (reference sequence). The CDR3 spans 12 residues. The V end lost 3 bases, the J end lost 4 bases, and 7 bases lay between the germline ends. The CDR3 region has the DNA TGTGCCAGTAGTATCTCCGGGTACGAGCAGTACTTC. Translating it yields CASSISGYEQYF.

J is TRBJ2-2 and V is TRBV3-1 (or the pseudogene TRBV3-2); 13 bases are a match to TRBD2. The CDR3 covers 16 residues. Germline V lookup: CDR1 LGHDT, CDR2 YNNKEL (reference sequence). The ends lost 3 bases at V and 6 bases at J; junction bases unmatched: 4. Here the CDR3 DNA reads TGTGCCAGCAGCCACAGACTAGCGGGAGGCCCCGGGGAGCTGTTTTTT. It codes for CASSHRLAGGPGELFF.

The CDR3 loop is CASSFLGRVDTEAFF. The DNA of the CDR3 is TGTGCCAGCAGCTTTCTTGGCAGGGTGGACACTGAAGCTTTCTTT. The chain recombines TRBV7-9 with TRBJ1-1; perhaps TRBD1 as D (5 bases). The ends were cut back, 3 bases at V and 3 bases at J, with 14 bases in the middle. Per germline, CDR1 SEHNR and CDR2 FQNEAQ (reference sequence). This CDR3 is 15 amino acids long.

The chain couples TRBV27 to TRBJ1-2; 7 nucleotides agree with TRBD1. The CDR3 consists of 19 residues. Trimming cost V 4 bases and J 6 bases; bases outside gene matches: 23. Germline CDR1 is MNHEY and CDR2 is SMNVEV (reference sequence). CDR3 region: CASSSQLDRRPRSWDGYTF. Written as DNA, the CDR3 is TGTGCCAGCAGTTCGCAATTGGACAGGAGGCCTCGGAGTTGGGATGGCTACACCTTC.

On this clone: The junction differs from germline at one of its ends, possibly a read error. The chain has TRBV7-2 and TRBJ1-1, with D maybe TRBD1 (6 bases). Germline values: CDR1 SGHTA, CDR2 FQGNSA. The CDR3 extends over 14 amino acids. CDR3 in DNA: TGTGCCAGCAGATTAGCTGGGGGCGGCACTGAAGCTTTCTTT. This codes for CASRLAGGGTEAFF.

The rearrangement links TRBV4-3 to TRBJ1-2; 9 nucleotides line up with TRBD1. Germline V gene lookup returns CDR1 LGHNA and CDR2 YSLEER. This CDR3 has 14 residues. V shed 0 bases, J shed 8 bases, and the junction held 4 bases outside the gene matches. The CDR3 loop reads CASSQDRQGDGYTF. The CDR3 DNA reads as TGCGCCAGCAGCCAAGATCGACAGGGGGACGGCTACACCTTC.

This clone was observed a single time. The chain recombines TRBV7-2 with TRBJ2-3; 11 bases map to TRBD1. V lost 3 bases, J lost 3 bases, and 5 bases stayed unmatched. The V gene's germline CDR1 is SGHTA and CDR2 FQGNSA. The CDR3 is 16 residues long. The CDR3 loop is CASSLFGTGGTDTQYF. The CDR3 coding sequence is TGTGCCAGCAGCTTGTTTGGGACAGGGGGTACAGATACGCAGTATTTT.

The CDR3 bases are TGCAGTGCTAGTTGGACAGGGGGTCGCACTGAAGCTTTCTTT. As protein: CSASWTGGRTEAFF. The J gene is TRBJ1-1, the V gene TRBV20-1; 10 bases match TRBD1. J lost 4 bases, V lost 3 bases, and 5 bases had no gene match. Per germline, CDR1 DFQATT and CDR2 SNEGSKA (reference sequence). This CDR3 has 14 residues.

V gene TRBV5-1 combines with J gene TRBJ1-1; 8 bases match TRBD1. The CDR3 loop spans 17 amino acids. Germline V gene lookup returns CDR1 SGHRS and CDR2 YFSETQ. Trimming removed 3 bases from V and 1 base from J; junction bases left unmatched: 11. The CDR3: CASSSDLHGTGNTEAFF. The CDR3, as DNA: TGCGCCAGCAGCTCAGACCTCCACGGGACAGGGAACACTGAAGCTTTCTTT.

The chain combines TRBV18 with TRBJ2-2, with 12 positions matching TRBD2. The ends lost 3 bases at V and 4 bases at J; junction bases unmatched: 3. Germline V gene sequence: CDR1 KGHSH, CDR2 LQKENI. The length of the CDR3 is 16 residues. For the CDR3, the DNA is TGTGCCAGCTCACCGACTAGCGGGAGCTCCACCGGGGAGCTGTTTTTT. The encoded protein is CASSPTSGSSTGELFF.

By frequency in the sample, this clone is medium-sized. CDR3 nucleotides: TGTGCCAGCAGCTTGAAGGGGGCAAACTATGGCTACACCTTC. Translation gives CASSLKGANYGYTF. The chain combines TRBV5-4 with TRBJ1-2; TRBD1 matches at 7 bases. The CDR3 is made up of 14 amino acids. The J segment lost 2 bases and the V segment lost 1 base, leaving 2 bases of the junction unmatched. Germline V gene lookup returns CDR1 SGHNT and CDR2 YYREEE (reference sequence). The full variable domain, its missing parts supplied by reference TRBV5-4 and TRBJ1-2, is ETGVTQSPTHLIKTRGQQVTLRCSSQSGHNTVSWYQQALGQGPQFIFQYYREEENGRGNFPPRFSGLQFPNYSSELNVNALELDDSALYLCASSLKGANYGYTFGSGTRLTVV.

The V and J genes are TRBV5-5 and TRBJ1-3, with 7 positions matching TRBD1. Germline CDR1 SGHKS, CDR2 YYEKEE (reference sequence). J lost 2 bases, V lost 0 bases, and 2 bases had no gene match. This CDR3 region has 15 residues. CDR3 in DNA: TGTGCCAGCAGCTTGGGGACAGGACCTGGAAACACCATATATTTT. Protein sequence: CASSLGTGPGNTIYF.

The chain joins TRBV29-1 to TRBJ2-3, with a tentative D call TRBD2 (5 bases). This CDR3 has 10 residues. CDR1 is SQVTM and CDR2 is ANQGSEA in the germline V gene. For the CDR3, the DNA is TGCAGGGGAGACACAGATACGCAGTATTTT. Amino acid sequence: CRGDTDTQYF.

This clone was counted once. The chain employs TRBV29-1 and TRBJ2-7, with D maybe TRBD1 (5 bases). This CDR3 contains 12 residues. Trimming stripped 7 bases from V and 4 bases from J, with 14 bases between. Germline V gives CDR1 SQVTM, CDR2 ANQGSEA. The CDR3 sequence is CSAGHNYYEQYF. CDR3 DNA sequence: TGCAGCGCCGGACACAACTATTACGAGCAGTACTTC.

A few counts support this clone. The chain recombines TRBV11-1 with TRBJ2-1; 14 bases align to TRBD2. V lost 5 bases, J lost 6 bases, and 3 bases stayed unmatched. The CDR3 has 15 amino acids. Germline CDR1 reads SGHAT; CDR2 reads FQDESV (reference sequence). CDR3 DNA sequence: TGTGCCAGCAGCACCGGGACTAGCGGGAGCAATGAGCAGTTCTTC. It encodes CASSTGTSGSNEQFF. Complete variable domain (other parts from reference TRBV11-1 and TRBJ2-1): EAEVAQSPRYKITEKSQAVAFWCDPISGHATLYWYRQILGQGPELLVQFQDESVVDDSQLPKDRFSAERLKGVDSTLKIQPAELGDSAMYLCASSTGTSGSNEQFFGPGTRLTVL.

This clone has a handful of counts. The rearrangement joins TRBV15 to TRBJ2-7, with D possibly being TRBD2 (6 bases). Germline V gene lookup returns CDR1 LNHNV and CDR2 YYDKDF (reference sequence). V lost 3 bases, J lost 6 bases, and 15 bases lay in between. The CDR3 runs to 14 residues. In DNA form, the CDR3 reads TGTGCCACCAGCAGGGCCGAGGGGAGGTCCGAGCAGTACTTC. It is translated as CATSRAEGRSEQYF.

V and J are TRBV25-1 and TRBJ2-1, with TRBD2 matching 10 bases. Trimming at V came to 6 bases and at J to 6 bases, leaving 2 bases not matched to a gene. The CDR3 totals 13 residues. CDR1 is MGHDK and CDR2 is SYGVNS in the germline V gene. CDR3 amino acids: CASRTSGSNEQFF. Written as DNA, the CDR3 is TGTGCCAGCAGGACTAGCGGGTCCAATGAGCAGTTCTTC.